What follows are 32 T cell receptor beta chains derived from one specimen sequenced in a study of identical twins. TCRdb recomputed calls from the 5' RACE reads with MiXCR, one row per CDR3 protein. The data show some 500,000 distinct CDR3 sequences, more than 9% seen once. The sample was also linked to a second study, of yellow fever vaccine responses in identical twins.

The source material was PBMCs. These receptors originate from a woman aged 18-30 years in good health.

There are a few counts of this clonotype. The gene calls are TRBV29-1 and TRBJ2-7, with 10 bases that match TRBD1. The CDR3 has 14 amino acids. CDR1 is SQVTM, CDR2 ANQGSEA, per germline. Trimming removed 7 bases from V and 3 bases from J; junction bases left unmatched: 9. CDR3 nucleotides: TGCAGCGCCTCTGGACAGGGGGAAGACTACGAGCAGTACTTC. Translation: CSASGQGEDYEQYF.

There are a few counts of this clonotype. The V gene is TRBV6-2 or TRBV6-3, the J gene TRBJ2-2, with D unclear. CDR3 size: 15 residues. CDR1 MNHEY and CDR2 SVGEGT come from the germline V gene. Trimming took 0 bases from V and 2 from J, leaving 7 bases between them. Here the CDR3 DNA reads TGTGCCAGCAGTTACTCGTCCCCTAACACCGGGGAGCTGTTTTTT. It yields the protein CASSYSSPNTGELFF.

The rearrangement joins TRBV7-2 to TRBJ2-2; D gene uncertain. The length of the CDR3 is 14 residues. Germline values: CDR1 SGHTA, CDR2 FQGNSA. Trimming left V 5 bases short and J 3 bases short, with 10 bases between. In DNA form, the CDR3 reads TGTGCCAGCAGCACCGAACTGGACACCGGGGAGCTGTTTTTT. Residues: CASSTELDTGELFF.

The chain combines TRBV7-2 with TRBJ2-1; D not certain. Trimming took off 0 bases at V and 4 bases at J, with 13 bases between the two ends. This CDR3 has 16 residues. Germline CDR1 SGHTA, CDR2 FQGNSA. CDR3 sequence (DNA): TGTGCCAGCAGCTTAGCCTTCGGTAGCCGGTACAATGAGCAGTTCTTC. Amino acids: CASSLAFGSRYNEQFF.

This clonotype has only a few counts. V gene TRBV27 combines with J gene TRBJ2-7, with D perhaps matching TRBD1 (6 bases). The CDR3 sequence is 15 residues long. V gave up 2 bases and J gave up 6 bases, with 17 bases separating them. Germline CDR1 is MNHEY and CDR2 is SMNVEV (reference sequence). This CDR3 is CASSLNPGASLEQYF. In DNA form, the CDR3 reads TGTGCCAGCAGTTTAAACCCAGGGGCTTCTCTCGAGCAGTACTTC.

There are a few counts of this clonotype. This chain links TRBV3-1 with TRBJ2-1; D remains unclear. V lost 3 bases to trimming and J lost 9 bases, with 12 bases between them. Germline V gene lookup returns CDR1 LGHDT and CDR2 YNNKEL (reference sequence). The CDR3 spans 13 residues. The CDR3 spells CASSQIHRAEQFF. The CDR3 DNA reads as TGTGCCAGCAGCCAGATCCATAGGGCTGAGCAGTTCTTC.

The chain employs TRBV5-1 and TRBJ2-1; the D gene is possibly TRBD1 (6 bases). Germline loops: CDR1 SGHRS, CDR2 YFSETQ. Deletions cut 4 bases from V and 4 bases from J, with 18 bases between. CDR3 size: 16 residues. CDR3 amino acids: CASSLEPQRGYNEQFF. CDR3 coding DNA: TGCGCCAGCAGCCTCGAACCCCAAAGGGGGTACAATGAGCAGTTCTTC.

This clonotype was seen at least ten times. V is TRBV29-1 and J is TRBJ2-1; 9 bases map to TRBD1. After removal of 5 bases from V and 3 bases from J, the junction contained 17 bases not matched to a gene. Per the germline V gene, CDR1 is SQVTM and CDR2 is ANQGSEA. There are 18 residues in the CDR3. CDR3 sequence: CSVTDSIGTGNRYNEQFF. CDR3 DNA: TGCAGCGTTACAGATTCAATTGGGACAGGGAATCGCTACAATGAGCAGTTCTTC.

The genes are TRBV3-1 and TRBJ2-1; 8 bases map to TRBD2. The CDR3 is made up of 17 amino acids. Unmatched junction bases numbered 5, after V lost 0 bases and J lost 1 base. Per germline, CDR1 LGHDT and CDR2 YNNKEL (reference sequence). CDR3 sequence (DNA): TGTGCCAGCAGCCAAGATCAGCGGGGGCATTCCTACAATGAGCAGTTCTTC. Translating gives CASSQDQRGHSYNEQFF.

Ten or more counts support this clonotype. The V call is TRBV7-6, the J call TRBJ2-7, with 11 positions matching TRBD2. The CDR3 covers 15 residues. Per germline, CDR1 SGHVS and CDR2 FNYEAQ. V shed 5 bases and J 1 base; nucleotides not matched to a gene: 4. CDR3 in amino acids: CASSTTSGGSYEQYF. CDR3 coding DNA: TGTGCCAGCAGCACTACTAGCGGGGGTTCCTACGAGCAGTACTTC.

This clonotype was detected ten times or more. The chain joins TRBV20-1 to TRBJ2-3; possibly TRBD2 for D (5 bases). Trimming removed 5 bases at V and 4 bases at J, with 7 bases between. There are 11 residues in the CDR3. Germline V gives CDR1 DFQATT, CDR2 SNEGSKA (reference sequence). The CDR3: CSAPRADTQYF. Written as DNA, the CDR3 is TGCAGTGCTCCGAGGGCAGATACGCAGTATTTT.

The chain is built from TRBV28 and TRBJ2-7; possible D gene TRBD2, 7 bases. From germline, CDR1 is MDHEN and CDR2 SYDVKM. The V end was cut by 1 base, the J end by 10 bases, with 23 bases between. The CDR3 contains 16 residues. For the CDR3, the DNA is TGTGCCAGCAGTTTATCGGCCCGCGGGGGCGCGGGTGTACAGTACTTC. Translation: CASSLSARGGAGVQYF.

The chain uses TRBV7-6 and TRBJ2-3, with TRBD1 as a possible D gene (6 bases). Deletions cut 2 bases from V and 5 bases from J, with 11 bases between. This CDR3 has 14 amino acids. Germline V gene sequence: CDR1 SGHVS, CDR2 FNYEAQ. The CDR3 sequence: CASSLTGYLDTQYF. CDR3 in DNA: TGTGCCAGCAGCTTAACAGGGTATCTAGATACGCAGTATTTT.

This clonotype was counted a few times. The V call is TRBV7-3, the J call TRBJ1-4; tentatively, D is TRBD1 (5 bases). V gave up 5 bases and J gave up 9 bases, with 10 bases separating them. The CDR3 runs 12 residues. Germline lookup yields CDR1 SGHTA and CDR2 FQGTGA. The CDR3 sequence is CASSRDGKKLFF. The CDR3 DNA follows: TGTGCCAGCAGCCGGGACGGAAAAAAACTGTTTTTT.

This clonotype was observed at least ten times. V usage is TRBV7-2 and J usage is TRBJ2-3, with 8 positions matching TRBD1. Germline CDR1 and CDR2: SGHTA and FQGNSA. The CDR3 runs to 17 residues. V dropped 0 bases and J dropped 1; count of bases not matched to a gene: 6. CDR3 in DNA: TGTGCCAGCAGCTTAGCTGGGGACAGGTTTGGCACAGATACGCAGTATTTT. Its protein product is CASSLAGDRFGTDTQYF.

This clonotype appeared a few times. The DNA of the CDR3 is TGCAGTGCAACCAGGGGGCTAGCGGGTTCAACTAGCACAGATACGCAGTATTTT. Its protein product is CSATRGLAGSTSTDTQYF. The V call is TRBV20-1, the J call TRBJ2-3; either TRBD1 or TRBD2 may supply D (8 bases each). Trimming pared 6 bases from V and 0 bases from J, leaving 25 bases between. CDR3 length: 18 residues. Germline CDR1 is DFQATT and CDR2 is SNEGSKA (reference sequence).

A few counts support this clonotype. The chain carries TRBV7-9 and TRBJ2-3; D uncertain. This CDR3 is built from 9 residues. Germline V gives CDR1 SEHNR, CDR2 FQNEAQ (reference sequence). V lost 9 bases and J lost 5, with 3 bases in between. In nucleotides, the CDR3 is TGTGCCAGTGGAGATACGCAGTATTTT. This translates into CASGDTQYF.

The table lists this clonotype with many counts. The rearrangement links TRBV7-2 to TRBJ2-1; D is uncertain. With 6 bases removed from V and 0 bases from J, the gap between germline ends came to 6 bases. The CDR3 length is 13 residues. In germline, CDR1 is SGHTA, CDR2 FQGNSA. The CDR3: CASSSTSYNEQFF. The CDR3 nucleotides are TGTGCCAGCAGTTCGACCTCCTACAATGAGCAGTTCTTC.

J is TRBJ2-3 and V is TRBV7-9; 14 bases are shared with TRBD2. The germline CDR1 and CDR2 sequences are SEHNR and FQNEAQ (reference sequence). This CDR3 comprises 17 residues. V lost 1 base, J lost 6 bases, and 6 bases stayed unmatched. The CDR3 sequence: CASSLGGTSGGLDTQYF. The CDR3 DNA sequence: TGTGCCAGCAGCTTAGGGGGGACTAGCGGGGGTTTGGATACGCAGTATTTT.

This clonotype was counted between two and nine times. CDR3 nucleotides: TGTGCCAGCAGCTACCGTGATAGGCCTAATTCACCCCTCCACTTT. It is translated as CASSYRDRPNSPLHF. V and J are TRBV7-2 and TRBJ1-6; D gene ambiguous. Germline CDR1 and CDR2: SGHTA and FQGNSA. The CDR3 has 15 amino acids. With 4 bases removed from V and 6 bases from J, the gap between germline ends came to 13 bases.

The chain couples TRBV10-3 to TRBJ2-3; 10 nucleotides match TRBD1. The CDR3 is 16 amino acids. Germline values: CDR1 ENHRY, CDR2 SYGVKD. J lost 1 base, V lost 6 bases, and 7 bases had no gene match. This CDR3 is CAISPVGTGGTDTQYF. In nucleotides, the CDR3 is TGTGCCATCAGCCCAGTAGGGACAGGGGGCACAGATACGCAGTATTTT.

This clonotype was recorded a few times. The V call is TRBV28, the J call TRBJ1-2; weak D call: TRBD1 (5 bases). V shed 2 bases and J shed 8 bases, with 15 bases lying between them. Germline loops: CDR1 MDHEN, CDR2 SYDVKM. CDR3 size: 14 residues. The CDR3 protein is CASSLRGLEGGYTF. DNA of the CDR3: TGTGCCAGCAGTTTAAGGGGATTGGAGGGAGGCTACACCTTC.

This clonotype appeared many times. V is TRBV3-1 and J is TRBJ2-7, with TRBD1 identical over 8 bases. The CDR3 has 14 amino acids. The germline gives CDR1 LGHDT, CDR2 YNNKEL (reference sequence). V lost 4 bases to trimming and J lost 2 bases; unmatched junction nucleotides: 4. CDR3 region: CASSRPGQAYEQYF. The DNA for the CDR3 is TGTGCCAGCAGCCGACCGGGACAGGCCTACGAGCAGTACTTC.

This clonotype was counted only a few times. The rearrangement uses TRBV6-5 and TRBJ2-7, with TRBD1 matching over 9 bases. J gave up 3 bases and V 4 bases, and 13 bases lay outside the gene matches. Looked up from germline, CDR1 is MNHEY and CDR2 is SVGAGI. There are 17 residues in the CDR3. CDR3 in amino acids: CASSLLGGQGRGYEQYF. The CDR3 DNA reads as TGTGCCAGCAGTTTACTAGGGGGACAGGGCCGGGGCTACGAGCAGTACTTC.

This clonotype was found many times. V and J are TRBV7-3 and TRBJ2-3; D is unresolved. In germline, CDR1 is SGHTA, CDR2 FQGTGA. This CDR3 contains 14 residues. The V gene lost 1 base and the J gene lost 3 bases, with 8 bases spanning the gap. The CDR3 DNA reads as TGTGCCAGCAGCTTAAATGTATGGACAGATACGCAGTATTTT. It codes for CASSLNVWTDTQYF.

The chain links TRBV27 to TRBJ2-7; 14 bases line up with TRBD2. The germline CDR1 and CDR2 sequences are MNHEY and SMNVEV (reference sequence). This CDR3 has 16 residues. The V gene end was trimmed by 3 bases and the J gene end by 6 bases; junction bases not matched to a gene: 7. The CDR3 is CASSLGGTSGSFEQYF. The CDR3 DNA reads TGTGCCAGCAGTTTGGGCGGGACTAGCGGGAGCTTCGAGCAGTACTTC.

In this sample, this clonotype turned up a few times. The chain is built from TRBV18 and TRBJ2-3; TRBD2 matches 8 bases. The CDR3 sequence is 15 residues long. Germline CDR1 KGHSH, CDR2 LQKENI. Germline trimming cut 2 bases from V and 5 bases from J; bases unmatched to any gene: 6. Here the CDR3 DNA reads TGTGCCAGCTCACCATCGGGGGGGCCGGTAGATACGCAGTATTTT. This gives the protein CASSPSGGPVDTQYF.

CDR3 residues: CASSRDTYYEQYF. In DNA, the CDR3 is TGCGCCAGCAGCAGGGACACTTACTACGAGCAGTACTTC. V is TRBV5-1 and J is TRBJ2-7; the D gene is possibly TRBD1 (6 bases). The germline V and J ends were trimmed by 4 bases and 3 bases, with 11 bases remaining between them. This CDR3 comprises 13 residues. Germline V gives CDR1 SGHRS, CDR2 YFSETQ.

This clonotype was seen only a few times. The chain has TRBV7-2 and TRBJ2-2; TRBD1 matches at 8 bases. Germline CDR1 is SGHTA and CDR2 is FQGNSA. The CDR3 spans 17 residues. J lost 1 base, V lost 5 bases, and 9 bases had no gene match. The CDR3 DNA follows: TGTGCCAGCAGCCCCCGGACAGGGAGCGGGAACACCGGGGAGCTGTTTTTT. Its protein is CASSPRTGSGNTGELFF.

This clonotype has a handful of counts. The CDR3 nucleotides are TGTGCCAGCAGCTTCAAGGGGGAAAAGGCCTACGAGCAGTACTTC. Protein: CASSFKGEKAYEQYF. V usage is TRBV7-9 and J usage is TRBJ2-7; possible D gene TRBD1, 6 bases. The CDR3 is made up of 15 amino acids. Per germline, CDR1 SEHNR and CDR2 FQNEAQ (reference sequence). V was shortened by 3 bases and J by 2 bases, with 14 bases between the two germline ends.

This clonotype was detected only a few times. CDR3 nucleotides: TGTGCCAGCAGTTTATCAGATTCGCACAATGAGCAGTTCTTC. Its translation: CASSLSDSHNEQFF. The rearrangement joins TRBV27 to TRBJ2-1; no clear D gene. Deletions cut 0 bases from V and 5 bases from J, with 8 bases between. The germline gives CDR1 MNHEY, CDR2 SMNVEV (reference sequence). This CDR3 has 14 residues.

The sample holds many counts of this clonotype. The genes are TRBV7-6 and TRBJ2-7, with D uncertain. The germline V gene encodes CDR1 SGHVS and CDR2 FNYEAQ. The ends were cut back, 3 bases at V and 2 bases at J, with 8 bases in the middle. The CDR3 spans 13 residues. CDR3 residues: CASSLGWPYEQYF. CDR3 bases: TGTGCCAGCAGCTTGGGGTGGCCCTACGAGCAGTACTTC.